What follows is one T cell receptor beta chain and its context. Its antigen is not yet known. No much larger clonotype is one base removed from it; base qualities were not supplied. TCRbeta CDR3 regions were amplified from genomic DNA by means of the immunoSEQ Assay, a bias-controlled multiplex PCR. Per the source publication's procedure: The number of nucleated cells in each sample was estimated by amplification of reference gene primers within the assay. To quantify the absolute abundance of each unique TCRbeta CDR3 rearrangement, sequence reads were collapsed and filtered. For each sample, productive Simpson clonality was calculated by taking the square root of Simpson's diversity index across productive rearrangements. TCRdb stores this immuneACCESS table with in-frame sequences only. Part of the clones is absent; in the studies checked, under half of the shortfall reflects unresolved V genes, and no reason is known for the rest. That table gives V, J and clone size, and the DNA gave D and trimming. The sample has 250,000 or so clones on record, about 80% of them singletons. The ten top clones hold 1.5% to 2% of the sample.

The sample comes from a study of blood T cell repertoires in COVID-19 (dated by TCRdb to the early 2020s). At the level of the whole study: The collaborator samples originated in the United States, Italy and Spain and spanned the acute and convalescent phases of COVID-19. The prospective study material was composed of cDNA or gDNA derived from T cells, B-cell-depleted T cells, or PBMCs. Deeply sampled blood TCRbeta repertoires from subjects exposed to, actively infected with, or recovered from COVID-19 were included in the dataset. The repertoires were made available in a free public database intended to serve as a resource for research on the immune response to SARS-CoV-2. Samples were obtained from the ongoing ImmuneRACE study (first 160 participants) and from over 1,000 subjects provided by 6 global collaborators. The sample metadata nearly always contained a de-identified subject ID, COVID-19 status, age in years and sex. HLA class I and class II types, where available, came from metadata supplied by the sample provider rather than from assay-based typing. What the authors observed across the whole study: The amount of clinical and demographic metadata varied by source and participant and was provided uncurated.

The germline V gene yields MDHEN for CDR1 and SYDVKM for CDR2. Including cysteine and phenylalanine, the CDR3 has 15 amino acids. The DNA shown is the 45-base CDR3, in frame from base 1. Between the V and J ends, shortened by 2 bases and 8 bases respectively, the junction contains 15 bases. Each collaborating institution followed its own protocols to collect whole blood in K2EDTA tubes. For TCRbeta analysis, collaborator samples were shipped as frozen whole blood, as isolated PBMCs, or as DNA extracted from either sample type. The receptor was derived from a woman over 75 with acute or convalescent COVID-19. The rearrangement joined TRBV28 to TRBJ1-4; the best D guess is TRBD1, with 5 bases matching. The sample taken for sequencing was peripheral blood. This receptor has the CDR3 CASSLRAGQKEKLFF. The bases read TGTGCCAGCAGTTTAAGGGCGGGGCAAAAGGAAAAACTGTTTTTT.